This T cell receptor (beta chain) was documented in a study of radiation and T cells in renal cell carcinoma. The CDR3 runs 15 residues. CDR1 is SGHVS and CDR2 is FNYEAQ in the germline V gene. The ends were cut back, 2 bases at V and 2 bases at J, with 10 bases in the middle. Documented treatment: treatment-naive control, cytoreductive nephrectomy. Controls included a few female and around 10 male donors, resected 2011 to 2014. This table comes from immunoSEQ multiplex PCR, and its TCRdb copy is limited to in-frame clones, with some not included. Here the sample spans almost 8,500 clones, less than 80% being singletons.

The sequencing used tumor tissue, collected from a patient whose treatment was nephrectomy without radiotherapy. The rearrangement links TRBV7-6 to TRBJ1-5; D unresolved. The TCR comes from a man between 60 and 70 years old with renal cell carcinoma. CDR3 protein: CASSLSGRGNQPQHF. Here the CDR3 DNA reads TGTGCCAGCAGCTTATCGGGGAGGGGCAATCAGCCCCAGCATTTT.